What follows are 9 T cell receptor beta chains derived from one specimen sequenced in a study of T cell changes during pregnancy in multiple sclerosis. The method was immunoSEQ multiplex PCR; TCRdb's version includes in-frame clones alone and lacks a portion of them. Of around 84,000 clones listed, nearly 95% are singletons. Source: peripheral blood, taken in the second trimester of pregnancy. The receptors shown here come from a female donor in good health, enrolled as a control in a pregnancy study.

The chain has TRBV27 and TRBJ1-5, with 9 bases fitting TRBD1. The CDR3 runs 18 residues. CDR1 MNHEY and CDR2 SMNVEV come from the germline V gene (reference sequence). CDR3 sequence: CAGTQYTGGAGGNQPQHF. In nucleotides, the CDR3 is TGTGCTGGCACCCAATATACAGGGGGCGCGGGTGGCAATCAGCCCCAGCATTTT.

The chain recombines TRBV19 with TRBJ2-1; 11 bases map to TRBD2. Per the germline V gene, CDR1 is LNHDA and CDR2 is SQIVND (reference sequence). CDR3 size: 14 residues. V lost 5 bases to trimming and J lost 5 bases; unmatched junction nucleotides: 2. DNA of the CDR3: TGTGCCAGTAGTCAGACTAGCGGGAACAATGAGCAGTTCTTC. This gives the protein CASSQTSGNNEQFF.

The sample holds a few counts of this clone. J is TRBJ2-2 and V is TRBV14; 9 nucleotides match TRBD2. This CDR3 region has 16 residues. Germline V lookup: CDR1 SGHDN, CDR2 FVKESK. V lost 4 bases, J lost 4 bases, and 7 bases stayed unmatched. The CDR3, as DNA: TGTGCCAGCAGCCCCCGTTTAGCGGGAGTCACCGGGGAGCTGTTTTTT. It is translated as CASSPRLAGVTGELFF.

This chain uses TRBV6-1 with TRBJ2-2; TRBD2 is a possible D gene (6 bases). The CDR3 is made up of 13 amino acids. The V end lost 8 bases, the J end lost 6 bases, and 13 bases lay between the germline ends. Germline CDR1 is MNHNS and CDR2 is SASEGT. CDR3 DNA: TGTGCCAGCCTGTGGAGGGGTGCCGGGGAGCTGTTTTTT. It codes for CASLWRGAGELFF.

This chain links TRBV5-1 with TRBJ2-5; weak D call: TRBD1 (6 bases). The length of the CDR3 is 12 residues. V was pared by 7 bases and J by 1 base, with 8 bases between. The germline CDR1 and CDR2 sequences are SGHRS and YFSETQ. CDR3 coding DNA: TGCGCCAGCTCGGACAGCCAAGAGACCCAGTACTTC. It is translated as CASSDSQETQYF. The entire variable domain, with the rest obtained from reference TRBV5-1 and TRBJ2-5, is as follows: KAGVTQTPRYLIKTRGQQVTLSCSPISGHRSVSWYQQTPGQGLQFLFEYFSETQRNKGNFPGRFSGRQFSNSRSEMNVSTLELGDSALYLCASSDSQETQYFGPGTRLLVL.

V gene TRBV2 combines with J gene TRBJ2-5, with 8 bases identical to TRBD1. The germline V gene has CDR1 SNHLY and CDR2 FYNNEI. Trimming removed 10 bases from V and 5 bases from J; junction bases left unmatched: 12. This CDR3 region has 14 residues. CDR3 sequence reads: CATRYRGSGETQYF. CDR3 bases: TGTGCCACCCGGTACAGGGGGAGCGGGGAGACCCAGTACTTC.

The chain has TRBV2 and TRBJ2-7, with TRBD1 as a possible D gene (6 bases). Looked up from germline, CDR1 is SNHLY and CDR2 is FYNNEI. V shed 2 bases and J shed 3 bases, with 14 bases lying between them. The length of the CDR3 is 15 residues. The CDR3 DNA sequence: TGTGCCAGCAGTGAACGTGGGACATGGAACTACGAGCAGTACTTC. Translated: CASSERGTWNYEQYF.

The CDR3: CASSLYGGEEQFF. CDR3 coding DNA: TGTGCCAGCAGTTTATACGGGGGGGAAGAGCAGTTCTTC. The gene calls are TRBV27 and TRBJ2-1, with TRBD2 matching over 8 bases. The junction had 3 bases not matched to a gene; V was cut back by 1 base and J by 10 bases. CDR1 and CDR2 from the germline V gene are MNHEY and SMNVEV (reference sequence). The CDR3 has 13 amino acids.

CDR3: CASSSPGQGGYGYTF. The CDR3 DNA follows: TGTGCCAGCAGTTCCCCCGGACAGGGGGGCTATGGCTACACCTTC. The chain recombines TRBV6-5 with TRBJ1-2; 10 bases align to TRBD1. The CDR3 extends over 15 amino acids. The J segment lost 4 bases and the V segment lost 4 bases, leaving 6 bases of the junction unmatched. CDR1 is MNHEY and CDR2 is SVGAGI in the germline V gene.